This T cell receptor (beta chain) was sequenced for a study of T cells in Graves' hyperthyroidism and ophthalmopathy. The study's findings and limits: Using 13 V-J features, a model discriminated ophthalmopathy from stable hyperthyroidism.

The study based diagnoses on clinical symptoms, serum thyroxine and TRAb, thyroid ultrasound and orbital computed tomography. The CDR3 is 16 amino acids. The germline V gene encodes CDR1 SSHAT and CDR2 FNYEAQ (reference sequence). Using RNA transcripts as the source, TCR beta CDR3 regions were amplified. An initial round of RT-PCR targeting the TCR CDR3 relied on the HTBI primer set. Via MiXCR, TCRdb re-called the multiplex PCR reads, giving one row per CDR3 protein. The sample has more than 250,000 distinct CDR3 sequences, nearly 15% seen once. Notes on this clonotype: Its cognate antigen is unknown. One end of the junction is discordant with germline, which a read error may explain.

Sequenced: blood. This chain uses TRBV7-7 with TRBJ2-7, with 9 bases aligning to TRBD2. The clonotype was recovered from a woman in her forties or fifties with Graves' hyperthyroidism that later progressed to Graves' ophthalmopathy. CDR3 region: CASSQGGSGSSYEQYF. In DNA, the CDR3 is TGTGCTAGCAGCCAAGGGGGTAGCGGGAGCTCCTACGAGCAGTACTTC.